The sequence of this TCR beta chain was determined in a study of blood T cell repertoires in COVID-19. V lost 2 bases to trimming and J lost 5 bases, with 12 bases between them. Germline CDR1 reads LGHDT; CDR2 reads YNNKEL (reference sequence). This CDR3 spans 14 amino acids. Here immunoSEQ multiplex PCR was the method, and the copy in TCRdb shows in-frame clones only, minus some. Of about 140,000 clones in the sample, around 86% were seen once. The clonotype originates from a man aged 60 to 75 who had recovered from COVID-19. The sample consisted of PBMCs or T cells enriched from blood (not recorded which). The rearrangement uses TRBV3-1 (or the pseudogene TRBV3-2) and TRBJ2-5, with D hard to call. The CDR3 sequence is CASSQMIARETQYF. In DNA form, the CDR3 reads TGTGCCAGCAGCCAAATGATAGCACGTGAGACCCAGTACTTC.